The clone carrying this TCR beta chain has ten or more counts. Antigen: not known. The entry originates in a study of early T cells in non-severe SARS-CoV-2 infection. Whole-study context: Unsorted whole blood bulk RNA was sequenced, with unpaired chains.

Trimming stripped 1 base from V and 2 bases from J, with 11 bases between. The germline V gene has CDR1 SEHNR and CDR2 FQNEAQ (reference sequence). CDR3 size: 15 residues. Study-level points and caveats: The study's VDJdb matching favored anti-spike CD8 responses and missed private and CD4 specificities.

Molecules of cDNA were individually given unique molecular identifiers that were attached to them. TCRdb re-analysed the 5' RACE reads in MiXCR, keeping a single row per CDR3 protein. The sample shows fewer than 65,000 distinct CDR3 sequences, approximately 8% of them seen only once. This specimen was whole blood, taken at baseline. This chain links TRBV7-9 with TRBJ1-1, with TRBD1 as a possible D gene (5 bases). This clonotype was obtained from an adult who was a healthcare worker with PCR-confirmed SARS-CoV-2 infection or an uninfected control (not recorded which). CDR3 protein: CASSLGGAVNTEAFF. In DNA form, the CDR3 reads TGTGCCAGCAGCTTAGGAGGGGCGGTCAACACTGAAGCTTTCTTT.